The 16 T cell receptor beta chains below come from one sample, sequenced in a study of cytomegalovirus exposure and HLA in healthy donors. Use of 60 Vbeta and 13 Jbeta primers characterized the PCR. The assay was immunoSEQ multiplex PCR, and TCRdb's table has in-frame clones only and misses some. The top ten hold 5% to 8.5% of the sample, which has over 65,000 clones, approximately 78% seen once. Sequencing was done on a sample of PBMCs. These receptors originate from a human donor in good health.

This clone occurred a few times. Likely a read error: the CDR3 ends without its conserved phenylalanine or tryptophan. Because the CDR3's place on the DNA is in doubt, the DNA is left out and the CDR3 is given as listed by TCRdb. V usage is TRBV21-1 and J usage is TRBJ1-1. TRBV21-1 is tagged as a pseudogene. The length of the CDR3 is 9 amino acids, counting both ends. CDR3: CASSKRGLT.

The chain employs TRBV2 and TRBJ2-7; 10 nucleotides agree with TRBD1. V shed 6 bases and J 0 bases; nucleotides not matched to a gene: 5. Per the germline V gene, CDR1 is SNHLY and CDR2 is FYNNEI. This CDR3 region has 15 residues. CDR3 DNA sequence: TGTGCCAGCAGAGGGGACAGGGGAATCTCCTACGAGCAGTACTTC. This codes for CASRGDRGISYEQYF.

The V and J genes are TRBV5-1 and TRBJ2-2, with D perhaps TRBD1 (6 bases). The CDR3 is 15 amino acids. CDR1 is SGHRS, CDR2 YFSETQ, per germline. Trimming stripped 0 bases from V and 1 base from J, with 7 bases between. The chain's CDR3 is CASSLGGQNTGELFF. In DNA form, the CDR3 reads TGCGCCAGCAGCTTGGGGGGGCAGAACACCGGGGAGCTGTTTTTT.

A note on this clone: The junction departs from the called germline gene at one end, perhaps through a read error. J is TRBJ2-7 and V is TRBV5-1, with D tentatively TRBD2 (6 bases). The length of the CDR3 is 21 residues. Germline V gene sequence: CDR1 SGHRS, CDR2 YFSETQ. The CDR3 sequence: CASTLEPSHGRPGENSYEQYF. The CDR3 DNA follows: TGCGCCAGCACCTTGGAACCTTCTCATGGCCGACCGGGGGAGAACTCCTACGAGCAGTACTTC. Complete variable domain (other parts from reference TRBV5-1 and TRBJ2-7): KAGVTQTPRYLIKTRGQQVTLSCSPISGHRSVSWYQQTPGQGLQFLFEYFSETQRNKGNFPGRFSGRQFSNSRSEMNVSTLELGDSALYLCASTLEPSHGRPGENSYEQYFGPGTRLTVT.

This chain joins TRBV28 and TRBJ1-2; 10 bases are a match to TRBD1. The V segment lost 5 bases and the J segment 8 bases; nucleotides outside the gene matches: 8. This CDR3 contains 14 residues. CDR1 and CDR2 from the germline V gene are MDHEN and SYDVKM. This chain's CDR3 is CASSRQGANRGYTF. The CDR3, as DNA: TGTGCCAGCAGTCGACAGGGGGCGAATAGAGGCTACACCTTC.

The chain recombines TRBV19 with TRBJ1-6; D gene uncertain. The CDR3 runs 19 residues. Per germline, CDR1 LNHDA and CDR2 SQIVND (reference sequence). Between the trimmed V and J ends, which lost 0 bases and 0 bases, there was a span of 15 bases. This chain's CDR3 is CASSIEFWASGSYNSPLHF. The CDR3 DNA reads TGTGCCAGTAGTATAGAATTTTGGGCCAGTGGCTCCTATAATTCACCCCTCCACTTT.

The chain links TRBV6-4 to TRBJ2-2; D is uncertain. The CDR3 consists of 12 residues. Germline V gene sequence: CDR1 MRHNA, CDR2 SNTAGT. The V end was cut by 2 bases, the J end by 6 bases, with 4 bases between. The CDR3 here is CASSDPAGELFF. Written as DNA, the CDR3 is TGTGCCAGCAGTGACCCGGCCGGGGAGCTGTTTTTT.

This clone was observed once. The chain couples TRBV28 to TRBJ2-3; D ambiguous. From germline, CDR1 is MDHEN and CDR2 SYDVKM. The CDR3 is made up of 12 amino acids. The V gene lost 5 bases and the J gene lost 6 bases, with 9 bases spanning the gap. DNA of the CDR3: TGTGCCAGCAGTGAATTGAGGGATACGCAGTATTTT. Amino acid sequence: CASSELRDTQYF.

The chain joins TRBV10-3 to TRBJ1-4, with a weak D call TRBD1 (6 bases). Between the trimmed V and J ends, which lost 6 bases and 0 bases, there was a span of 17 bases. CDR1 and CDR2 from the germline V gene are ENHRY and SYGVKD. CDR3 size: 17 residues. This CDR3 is CAISGQGKGSTNEKLFF. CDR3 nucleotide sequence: TGTGCCATCAGCGGGCAGGGGAAGGGGTCAACTAATGAAAAACTGTTTTTT.

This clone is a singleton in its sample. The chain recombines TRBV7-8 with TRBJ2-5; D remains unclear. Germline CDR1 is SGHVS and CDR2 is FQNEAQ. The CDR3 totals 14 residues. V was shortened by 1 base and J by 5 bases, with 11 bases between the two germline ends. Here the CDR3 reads CASSLDRYGETQYF. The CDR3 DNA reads TGTGCCAGCAGCTTAGACAGATATGGGGAGACCCAGTACTTC.

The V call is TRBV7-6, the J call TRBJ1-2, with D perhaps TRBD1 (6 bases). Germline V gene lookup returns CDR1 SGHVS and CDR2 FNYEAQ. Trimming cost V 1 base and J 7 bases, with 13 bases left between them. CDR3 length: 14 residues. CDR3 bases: TGTGCCAGCAGCTTAGAGAGGGGGTTGCGTGGCTACACCTTC. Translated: CASSLERGLRGYTF. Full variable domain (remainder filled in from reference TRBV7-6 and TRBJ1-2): GAGVSQSPRYKVTKRGQDVALRCDPISGHVSLYWYRQALGQGPEFLTYFNYEAQQDKSGLPNDRFSAERPEGSISTLTIQRTEQRDSAMYRCASSLERGLRGYTFGSGTRLTVV.

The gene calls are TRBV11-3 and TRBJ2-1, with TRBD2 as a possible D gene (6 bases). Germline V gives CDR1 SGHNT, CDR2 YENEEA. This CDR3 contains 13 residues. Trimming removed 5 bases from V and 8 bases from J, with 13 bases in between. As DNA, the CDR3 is TGTGCCAGCAGCACTAGCTTGGGCTATGAGCAGTTCTTC. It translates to CASSTSLGYEQFF.

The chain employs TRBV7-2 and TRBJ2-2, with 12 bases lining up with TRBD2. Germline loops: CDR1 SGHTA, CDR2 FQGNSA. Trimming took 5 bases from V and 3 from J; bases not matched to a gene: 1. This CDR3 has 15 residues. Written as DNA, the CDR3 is TGTGCCAGCAGCCCTAGCGGGGGGGACACCGGGGAGCTGTTTTTT. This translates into CASSPSGGDTGELFF.

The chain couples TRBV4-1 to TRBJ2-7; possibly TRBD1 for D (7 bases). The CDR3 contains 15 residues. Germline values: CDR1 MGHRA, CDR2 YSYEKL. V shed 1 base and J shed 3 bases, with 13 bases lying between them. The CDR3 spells CASSQVAGQNYEQYF. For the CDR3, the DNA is TGCGCCAGCAGCCAAGTTGCGGGACAGAACTACGAGCAGTACTTC.

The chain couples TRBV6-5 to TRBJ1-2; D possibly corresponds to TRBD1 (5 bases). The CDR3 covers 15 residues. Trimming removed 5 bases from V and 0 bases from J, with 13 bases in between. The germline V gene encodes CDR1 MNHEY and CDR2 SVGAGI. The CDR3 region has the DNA TGTGCCAGCAGTAGGGGTGGCCGGGCTAACTATGGCTACACCTTC. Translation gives CASSRGGRANYGYTF.

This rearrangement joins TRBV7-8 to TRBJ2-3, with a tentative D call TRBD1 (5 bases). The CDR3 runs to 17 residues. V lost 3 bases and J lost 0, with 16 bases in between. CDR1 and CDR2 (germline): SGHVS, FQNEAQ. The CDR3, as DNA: TGTGCCAGCAGCTTCCCGGACAACTCTCATAGCACAGATACGCAGTATTTT. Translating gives CASSFPDNSHSTDTQYF. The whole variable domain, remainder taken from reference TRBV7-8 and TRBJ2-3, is GAGVSQSPRYKVAKRGQDVALRCDPISGHVSLFWYQQALGQGPEFLTYFQNEAQLDKSGLPSDRFFAERPEGSVSTLKIQRTQQEDSAVYLCASSFPDNSHSTDTQYFGPGTRLTVL.